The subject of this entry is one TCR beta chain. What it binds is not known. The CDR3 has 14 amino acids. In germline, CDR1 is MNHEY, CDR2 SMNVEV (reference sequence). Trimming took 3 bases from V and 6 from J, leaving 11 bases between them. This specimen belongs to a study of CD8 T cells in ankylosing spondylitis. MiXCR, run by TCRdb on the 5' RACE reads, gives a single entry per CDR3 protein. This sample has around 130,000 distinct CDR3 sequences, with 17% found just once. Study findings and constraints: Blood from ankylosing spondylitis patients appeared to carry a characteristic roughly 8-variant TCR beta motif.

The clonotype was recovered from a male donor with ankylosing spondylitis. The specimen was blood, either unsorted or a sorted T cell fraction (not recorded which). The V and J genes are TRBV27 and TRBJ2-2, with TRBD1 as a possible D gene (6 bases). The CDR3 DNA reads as TGTGCCAGCAGTTTGGGGGCAGGGGCCGGGGAGCTGTTTTTT. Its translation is CASSLGAGAGELFF.